The sample holds many counts of the clone carrying this TCR beta chain. The target antigen is unknown. Patients aged 18 to 65 had newly diagnosed hyperthyroidism that had lasted under 2 months. Investigators excluded patients with uncontrolled infection, other autoimmune disease, pregnancy or lactation. Diagnosis rested on symptoms, serum thyroxine and TRAb, thyroid ultrasound, and orbital computed tomography. The CDR3 runs 15 residues. From germline, CDR1 is SGHTS and CDR2 YDEGEE. The ends lost 1 base at V and 5 bases at J; junction bases unmatched: 6. This entry belongs to a study of T cells in Graves' hyperthyroidism and ophthalmopathy. It was RNA transcripts that yielded the amplified TCR beta CDR3 regions. Using the HTBI primer set, a first-round RT-PCR was run on the TCR CDR3. TCRdb re-derived calls from the multiplex PCR reads in MiXCR, one entry per CDR3 protein. The data show about 280,000 distinct CDR3 sequences, under 30% seen once.

Notes on the study in general: Blood samples included most of the expanded thyroid clonotypes exceeding 0.001.

The sample consisted of blood. The J gene is TRBJ2-5, the V gene TRBV5-8, with 9 bases that match TRBD1. The receptor comes from a man between 35 and 55 years old with Graves' hyperthyroidism that later progressed to Graves' ophthalmopathy. CDR3 bases: TGTGCCAGCAGCTTGCTAGGACAGGGGTCGGAGACCCAGTACTTC. Translating it yields CASSLLGQGSETQYF. Based on the CDR3 plus reference TRBV5-8 and TRBJ2-5, the full variable domain is EAGVTQSPTHLIKTRGQQATLRCSPISGHTSVYWYQQALGLGLQFLLWYDEGEERNRGNFPPRFSGRQFPNYSSELNVNALELEDSALYLCASSLLGQGSETQYFGPGTRLLVL.